This T cell receptor beta chain was observed in a study of regulatory T cells in long-lasting Graves disease (dated by TCRdb to the early 2020s). At the level of the whole study: Antithyroid drugs had been taken for less than 3 months by newly diagnosed Graves' disease patients. A total of roughly 35 samples underwent TCR sequencing: approximately 13 from persistent and some 20 from newly diagnosed Graves' disease patients. The study was registered as a clinical trial and conducted in China. Persistent Graves' disease patients were compared with newly diagnosed Graves' disease patients by peripheral blood TCR sequencing and RNA sequencing.

Libraries were built with multiplex PCR. The sequencing machine was an Illumina HiSeq 4000. To build TCR beta libraries, CDR3 regions were amplified by Arm-PCR using iRepertoire HTBI primers. PCR products were gel purified before sequencing. Under the source paper's analysis protocol: A total of under 80 TRBV and 14 TRBJ segments were identified across samples and were used for gene usage analysis of CDR3 amino acid clonotypes. COPE and FqMerger were used to merge filtered high-quality paired reads into contigs. Contigs were aligned with BLAST to IMGT TRBV, TRBD and TRBJ reference genes, and CDR3 was defined per IMGT. Clonotypes above 0.1% frequency were classified as highly expanded clones. Shannon entropy served as the measure of repertoire diversity, while the Gini coefficient captured V-J evenness. Public clonotypes were defined as clonotypes shared by more than one individual. TCRdb reworked the public reads: Q25 trimming with fastp, MiXCR clone assembly, productive beta chains retained. Identical CDR3 protein sequences are pooled into one entry, listed with their most common genes and DNA. The V and J calls and clone size come from TCRdb's table, not from the authors' own analysis. In all, the sample holds roughly 500,000 distinct CDR3 sequences, and approximately 14% of those were seen once. Approximately 15% of the sample goes to the ten largest clones.

Broad study findings and their caveats: Preferential use of TRBV28, TRBJ1-2 and TRBJ2-5 was observed in persistent disease, whereas TRBV20-1 and TRBJ2-1 were favored in newly diagnosed disease. Lower TCR Shannon entropy and fewer highly expanded clones were observed in persistent Graves' disease patients than in newly diagnosed patients, which suggested clonal expansion. Only the TCR beta chain was sequenced and analyzed. Peripheral blood alone was examined, since thyroid tissue, which constituted the primary lesion, could not be accessed. The small sample size was acknowledged by the authors as a limitation that may reduce accuracy. A larger number of public clonotypes was shared among persistent patients (about 2,700) than among newly diagnosed patients (approximately 930).

Per the publication, the time point label means: newly diagnosed GD, antithyroid drugs for less than 3 months. RNA was extracted from PBMCs in TRIzol for both TCR sequencing and RNA sequencing. The diagnosis of Graves' disease followed American Thyroid Association guidelines. Recruitment of patients was carried out at an endocrinology department in Xi'an, China. From each patient, nine milliliters of peripheral blood was collected into an EDTA anticoagulant tube. Ficoll Paque Plus density gradient separation was used to isolate PBMCs, and no additional T cell sorting was done. An Agilent 2100 Bioanalyzer and agarose gel were used to assess RNA quality, and a NanoDrop 2000 was used to measure RNA concentration. This clonotype was picked up many times. No cognate antigen has been identified for it. There are no base qualities to consult, and no much larger clone falls within one base. For this chain, trimming is 4 bases at the V end and 7 bases at the J end, and the number of junction bases without a gene match is 10. The CDR3, from cysteine to phenylalanine, totals 15 residues. Of all the DNA, just the CDR3 is kept, 45 bases in frame from base 1.

These data were also filed under a second study, of T cells in Graves' hyperthyroidism and ophthalmopathy. As described in the second report: Stable Graves' hyperthyroidism was defined as the absence of progression to ophthalmopathy over 18 months of follow-up. The hyperthyroidism patients were between 18 and 65 years old and newly diagnosed, with a disease duration of less than 2 months. Patients with uncontrolled infections, other autoimmune diseases, pregnancy or lactation were excluded. Diagnoses were based on clinical symptoms, serum thyroxine and TRAb, thyroid ultrasound and orbital computed tomography. For the first round of RT-PCR on the TCR CDR3, the HTBI primer set was used together with the Qiagen OneStep RT-PCR kit. Most expanded thyroid clonotypes (frequency above 0.001) were also found in blood, which suggests that blood repertoires may mirror thyroid immune responses. A 13 V-J signature model separated ophthalmopathy from stable hyperthyroidism, with nearly 90% sensitivity and roughly 84% specificity in cross-validation and 80%/75% in testing. In validation, progression to ophthalmopathy was predicted by the model with roughly 69% sensitivity and just over 72% specificity, a median of 6.5 months before onset. To identify TCR V-J signatures that set the groups apart, the researchers used a discovery cohort of about a hundred patients, made up of 40 to 45 with Graves' ophthalmopathy and about 55 with stable Graves' hyperthyroidism. Prospective prediction of ophthalmopathy was tested in an independent validation cohort of 18 to 20 hyperthyroidism patients and some 17 patients who later progressed to ophthalmopathy. The 100 discovery patients were randomly split 7:3 into training and test sets. The study also compared thyroid tissue and blood T-cell repertoires from more than 5 Graves' hyperthyroidism patients. Following sampling, methimazole starting at 30 mg daily was given to hyperthyroidism patients, and high-dose intravenous methylprednisolone was given to ophthalmopathy patients. Libraries were constructed in a second round of multiplex PCR, after which size selection and purification were carried out. Sequencing of the libraries was done on an Illumina HiSeq2000 using paired-end 100 bp reads. SOAPnuke was used to process the raw data, throwing out any read that contained adapters or uncalled bases, had a mean Phred below 15, or lacked an exact constant-primer or identifier match. COPE v1.2.5 was used to merge the high-quality paired reads, and each unique nucleotide sequence was defined as a clonotype. MiTCR v1.1 was used to align clonotypes to the IMGT TRBV, TRBD and TRBJ reference segments. The analysis included only V-J combinations with a frequency above 0.0001, which together covered about 99% of the repertoires. A TCS score was defined as the ratio of F50 (clonal expansion) to E x V (chaos), with BLOSUM62-based TCRdist applied between CDR3 peptides within each V-J. Welch's t-statistics and random forest reduced several hundred V-J features to 10 to 15, which were used in a naive Bayes classifier (R e1071). Sample size was not statistically predetermined, and investigators were not blinded to group allocation. TCR Vbeta CDR3 sequencing of around 130 peripheral blood samples (fewer than 45 ophthalmopathy, roughly 72 hyperthyroidism and about 17 progressor patients) is reported in the paper.

The chain is made from TRBV12-3 or TRBV12-4 and TRBJ2-1, with 7 bases aligning to TRBD2. The specimen comprised peripheral blood mononuclear cells (PBMCs), sampled at new diagnosis, from a patient treated with antithyroid drugs. This clonotype originated in a woman aged 50 to 60 with Graves disease. Donor details come from another sample of the same person, matched by shared clones. The CDR3 region has the sequence CASSSPSGIGNEQFF. The DNA is as follows: TGTGCCAGCAGTTCCCCAAGCGGGATTGGAAATGAGCAGTTCTTC.